Listed below are T cell receptor beta chains from one sample, sequenced in a study of blood T cell repertoires in COVID-19. Profiled with immunoSEQ multiplex PCR; TCRdb holds only in-frame clones, not every one. The repertoire consists of a few hundred thousand clones, with about 88% occurring once and the leading ten covering more than 6.5%. Sequenced sample: PBMCs or T cells enriched from blood (not recorded which). Receptor source: a woman aged 50 to 65 who had been exposed to COVID-19. Both conserved end residues are part of each CDR3. D genes are given only for firm matches. The listing skips clone size in some rows; elsewhere it reads once, few, many or a size class.

D	length	V	size	J	DNA	CDR3
TRBD1	16	TRBV4-2	few	TRBJ2-1	TGTGCCAGCAGCCAAATAGGGGGCGGCCCCTACAATGAGCAGTTCTTC	CASSQIGGGPYNEQFF
TRBD1	18	TRBV19	-	TRBJ2-3	TGTGCCAGTAGTAACCCCCGGACAGGGGGGTTTCGCACAGATACGCAGTATTTT	CASSNPRTGGFRTDTQYF
-	18	TRBV3-1/TRBV3-2	-	TRBJ1-4	TGTGCCAGCAGCCCCGGACTCCCGAGGAAAGCAACTAATGAAAAACTGTTTTTT	CASSPGLPRKATNEKLFF
TRBD1	13	TRBV12-3/TRBV12-4	-	TRBJ2-7	TGTGCCAGCAGTCGACAGGGGAGATACGAGCAGTACTTC	CASSRQGRYEQYF
-	15	TRBV9	-	TRBJ2-1	TGTGCCAGCAGCGGGGCTAGCAGAGGTTACAATGAGCAGTTCTTC	CASSGASRGYNEQFF
TRBD1	15	TRBV9	-	TRBJ1-6	TGTGCCAGCAGCGCAGGACAGGGGGGTCGGTCACCCCTCCACTTT	CASSAGQGGRSPLHF
-	11	TRBV11-2	-	TRBJ2-3	TGTGCCAGCAGCTCGCGGGATACGCAGTATTTT	CASSSRDTQYF
-	15	TRBV21-1	few	TRBJ1-2	TGTGCCAGCAGCAACCCCCGGGACAGGGAGGTGGGCTACACCTTC	CASSNPRDREVGYTF
-	16	TRBV21-1	once	TRBJ1-5	TGTGCCAGCAGCCCGGGACTAAAGGGATCTAATCAGCCCCAGCATTTT	CASSPGLKGSNQPQHF
TRBD1	13	TRBV29-1	-	TRBJ2-7	TGCAGCGCCATGATTGGGGCAGGGGGAGAGCAGTACTTC	CSAMIGAGGEQYF
-	15	TRBV18	-	TRBJ1-1	TGTGCCAGCTCAGAGGGCTCCTCTAGAGTCTCTGAAGCTTTCTTT	CASSEGSSRVSEAFF
-	12	TRBV29-1	once	TRBJ1-2	TGCAGCGTTGTTTCGGGGAACTATGGCTACACCTTC	CSVVSGNYGYTF
-	17	TRBV5-1	-	TRBJ1-2	TGCGCCAGCAGCTTTGAGTCCCCGGAAAGGGAGAACTATGGCTACACCTTC	CASSFESPERENYGYTF
-	15	TRBV5-5	-	TRBJ1-3	TGTGCCAGCAGTTCTTTCGGGAGCTCTGGAAACACCATATATTTT	CASSSFGSSGNTIYF
-	13	TRBV7-2	few	TRBJ1-3	TGTGCCAGCTTTGGGGCGCCTGGAAACACCATATATTTT	CASFGAPGNTIYF
-	13	TRBV28	-	TRBJ1-2	TGTGCCAGCAGTTTTCAGGCGGGGTATGGCTACACCTTC	CASSFQAGYGYTF
-	13	TRBV6-2/TRBV6-3	-	TRBJ1-5	TGTGCCAGCAGTAATTCAGGGGTTGGGCCCCAGCATTTT	CASSNSGVGPQHF
-	15	TRBV9	-	TRBJ1-2	TGTGCCAGCAGCGTAGGGAGTGGGTTATTCTATGGCTACACCTTC	CASSVGSGLFYGYTF
-	13	TRBV6-1	-	TRBJ2-2	TGTGCCAGCAGTGAGGCCCGAGGAGGGGAGCTGTTTTTT	CASSEARGGELFF
-	15	TRBV7-2	-	TRBJ1-6	TGTGCCAGCAGCTTAGCAGGGGGGGGTCATTCACCCCTCCACTTT	CASSLAGGGHSPLHF
TRBD2	16	TRBV27	-	TRBJ2-1	TGTGCCAGCAGTCCCATTAGCGGGGGGTCCTACAATGAGCAGTTCTTC	CASSPISGGSYNEQFF
-	14	TRBV19	-	TRBJ1-2	TGTGCCAGTACCCCGGGAGGGGCGCAGTTAGGCTACACCTTC	CASTPGGAQLGYTF
-	17	TRBV19	-	TRBJ1-1	TGTGCCAGTAGTACCGCGGGACGGAGGTACAAGAACACTGAAGCTTTCTTT	CASSTAGRRYKNTEAFF
TRBD2	19	TRBV7-2	-	TRBJ2-2	TGTGCCAGCAGCTTAGGTTGGAGGACTAGCGGGGGGAACACCGGGGAGCTGTTTTTT	CASSLGWRTSGGNTGELFF
-	14	TRBV6-5	-	TRBJ1-5	TGTGCCAGCAGTTACTCTCCTTCGAATCAGCCCCAGCATTTT	CASSYSPSNQPQHF
-	15	TRBV28	few	TRBJ1-3	TGTGCCAGCAGTTTCAGGGCAGGGGTTGGAAACACCATATATTTT	CASSFRAGVGNTIYF
TRBD1	14	TRBV18	few	TRBJ2-1	TGTGCCAGCTCACCAGACTTACAGGGGAATGAGCAGTTCTTC	CASSPDLQGNEQFF
-	14	TRBV29-1	-	TRBJ1-1	TGCAGCGTTGAACGGGGGACCTCGAGCCCTGAAGCTTTCTTT	CSVERGTSSPEAFF
-	16	TRBV6-1	few	TRBJ1-5	TGTGCCAGCAGTGAAGGGGTGGGGGGAGGCGGTCAGCCCCAGCATTTT	CASSEGVGGGGQPQHF
-	19	TRBV28	-	TRBJ1-5	TGTGCCAGCAGTTTTGATGGAACCTCGAGGGTACTCGGCAATCAGCCCCAGCATTTT	CASSFDGTSRVLGNQPQHF
-	16	TRBV3-1/TRBV3-2	few	TRBJ2-2	TGTGCCAGCAGCCAAGCTGGGGCTTTTGGGTCCGGGGAGCTGTTTTTT	CASSQAGAFGSGELFF
-	14	TRBV28	few	TRBJ1-2	TGTGCCAGCAGTAAACAGGTCCCACCCTATGGCTACACCTTC	CASSKQVPPYGYTF
-	14	TRBV27	-	TRBJ1-3	TGTGCCAGCAGTTTAAATTCGGTGCGGGACACCATATATTTT	CASSLNSVRDTIYF
TRBD1	18	TRBV3-1/TRBV3-2	-	TRBJ1-1	TGTGCCAGCAGCCATAAGTTCGGGACAGGGGGCGAGAACACTGAAGCTTTCTTT	CASSHKFGTGGENTEAFF
-	17	TRBV19	-	TRBJ1-5	TGTGCCAGTAGTATCGGCCGGAGCCCCGCTTGGAATCAGCCCCAGCATTTT	CASSIGRSPAWNQPQHF
TRBD1	11	TRBV18	few	TRBJ1-2	TGTGCCAGCTCACCATCCGGACAGGGGGCCTTC	CASSPSGQGAF
TRBD1	16	TRBV5-8	-	TRBJ2-1	TGTGCCAGCAGCTTGGGCGACGGGACAGCCTACAATGAGCAGTTCTTC	CASSLGDGTAYNEQFF
-	15	TRBV19	-	TRBJ1-5	TGTGCCAGTAGTAGGGGACAAGACTCTAATCAGCCCCAGCATTTT	CASSRGQDSNQPQHF
-	13	TRBV25-1	-	TRBJ2-1	TGTGCCAGCAGTGATATATCCTACAATGAGCAGTTCTTC	CASSDISYNEQFF
-	13	TRBV7-2	-	TRBJ2-7	TGTGCCAGCAGCTTCCTCGTAGCCTACGAGCAGTACTTC	CASSFLVAYEQYF
-	11	TRBV2	-	TRBJ2-1	TGTGCCAACCGACAGTACAATGAGCAGTTCTTC	CANRQYNEQFF
TRBD1	14	TRBV5-3	-	TRBJ1-4	TGTGCCAGAAGCACCGACAGGGGGCGAGGAAAACTGTTTTTT	CARSTDRGRGKLFF
TRBD1	13	TRBV2	-	TRBJ1-5	TGTGCCAGCAGGAAGGACAGGGTTGAGCCCCAGCATTTT	CASRKDRVEPQHF
-	16	TRBV7-8	-	TRBJ1-6	TGTGCCAGCAGCTCGACGGCGGGGGGAATATCTTCACCCCTCCACTTT	CASSSTAGGISSPLHF
-	13	TRBV6-5	-	TRBJ1-1	TGTGCCAGCAGTCAGGTGCCCTATAGTGAAGCTTTCTTT	CASSQVPYSEAFF
-	16	TRBV7-2	-	TRBJ2-5	TGTGCCAGCAGCTTCAACCTATACAGGGGAGGAGAGACCCAGTACTTC	CASSFNLYRGGETQYF
-	17	TRBV6-1	-	TRBJ1-3	TGTGCCAGCAGTGAAAGGGACACTCGGAGCTCTGGAAACACCATATATTTT	CASSERDTRSSGNTIYF
-	14	TRBV28	-	TRBJ1-2	TGTGCCAGCAGTTACATCAGGGGCATCTATGGCTACACCTTC	CASSYIRGIYGYTF
-	16	TRBV5-4	-	TRBJ1-1	TGTGCCAGCAGACCGGAGTCCGGGACAACGTCCACTGAAGCTTTCTTT	CASRPESGTTSTEAFF
-	13	TRBV6-1	-	TRBJ2-7	TGTGCCAGCAGTGAACGTCAGGTCTACGAGCAGTACTTC	CASSERQVYEQYF
-	14	TRBV6-5	once	TRBJ1-1	TGTGCCAGCAGTTACTCCAGGGAGAACACTGAAGCTTTCTTT	CASSYSRENTEAFF
-	13	TRBV29-1	-	TRBJ2-4	TGCAGCGCCCGGGCCGGGGGACGAAACATTCAGTACTTC	CSARAGGRNIQYF